The present TCR beta chain was sequenced within a study of OX40 agonist ivuxolimab in advanced cancers. Study in general: Dose-escalation cases comprised hepatocellular carcinoma, melanoma, renal cell or head and neck cancer. Anti-PD-1, anti-PD-L1 or anti-CTLA-4 therapy given earlier was allowed, and about 38% had some.

A word on this clone: The antigen remains undetermined.

Study-level points and caveats: On average, a greater number of expanded clones characterised CD8+ T cells relative to CD4+. At doses 0.1 to 3.0 mg/kg, CD4+ and CD8+ clones expanded.

Generated by immunoSEQ multiplex PCR, the TCRdb table keeps only in-frame clones and is missing some. The sample yields approximately 57,000 clones, nearly 85% seen once. CDR1 SQVTM and CDR2 ANQGSEA come from the germline V gene. V gave up 4 bases and J gave up 6 bases; unmatched junction bases: 15. The CDR3 contains 16 residues. The V and J genes are TRBV29-1 and TRBJ2-3, with 8 bases lining up with TRBD2. Sequenced material: CD4+ or CD8+ T cells sorted from blood, taken in a trial of the OX40 agonist ivuxolimab. This TCR came from an adult with an advanced solid tumor such as melanoma, head and neck, liver or kidney cancer. CDR3 sequence: CSVGWPGSGTRDTQYF. CDR3 sequence (DNA): TGCAGCGTTGGGTGGCCGGGTAGCGGGACGAGGGATACGCAGTATTTT.